A selection of T cell receptor beta chains follows, all from one sample in a study of cytotoxic CD8 clonotypes in ibrutinib-treated CLL. The repertoire was sequenced with immunoSEQ multiplex PCR; TCRdb's copy has only in-frame clones and lacks some. The sample has 4,500 to 7,000 clones; about two thirds are singletons. This material consisted of PBMCs, taken before ibrutinib treatment. The source of these receptors is a human donor with chronic lymphocytic leukemia. The CDR3 runs from the conserved cysteine through the conserved F or W. Fields, in order: D gene, J gene, V gene, clone size, CDR3 DNA, CDR3 protein. A D gene is named only where the DNA matches it firmly. Only some rows state a clone size, as once, few, many or a class for expanded clones.

d_gene: TRBD1; j_gene: TRBJ2-3; v_gene: TRBV5-1; abundance: NA; CDR3nt: TGCGCCAGCAGCTTGGAAGACAGGGTGGCAGATACGCAGTATTTT; CDR3aa: CASSLEDRVADTQYF
d_gene: NA; j_gene: TRBJ2-3; v_gene: TRBV7-3; abundance: few; CDR3nt: TGTGCCAGCAGCTTATGGGGGATAGGGAGGTCCACAGATACGCAGTATTTT; CDR3aa: CASSLWGIGRSTDTQYF
d_gene: NA; j_gene: TRBJ2-6; v_gene: TRBV4-3; abundance: NA; CDR3nt: TGCGCCAGCAGCCAAGAGATACGGGGCTTTGGAGCCAACGTCCTGACTTTC; CDR3aa: CASSQEIRGFGANVLTF
d_gene: NA; j_gene: TRBJ2-7; v_gene: TRBV13; abundance: few; CDR3nt: TGTGCCAGCAGCTTGGAAGGTTTTATGAACGAGCAGTACTTC; CDR3aa: CASSLEGFMNEQYF
d_gene: NA; j_gene: TRBJ2-4; v_gene: TRBV9; abundance: NA; CDR3nt: TGTGCCAGCAGCGTAGCAGGGGCTGACATTCAGTACTTC; CDR3aa: CASSVAGADIQYF
d_gene: NA; j_gene: TRBJ2-2; v_gene: TRBV10-3; abundance: NA; CDR3nt: NA; CDR3aa: CAIRSGPTPGSCFF
d_gene: NA; j_gene: TRBJ1-1; v_gene: TRBV21-1; abundance: once; CDR3nt: TGTGCCAGCAGCAAAGAGGGGGGGACCGATGAAGCTTTCTTT; CDR3aa: CASSKEGGTDEAFF
d_gene: NA; j_gene: TRBJ2-3; v_gene: TRBV2; abundance: NA; CDR3nt: TGTGCCAGCATCGGCCGGTCCGGGGGCAGTGGTACGCAGTATTTT; CDR3aa: CASIGRSGGSGTQYF
d_gene: TRBD2; j_gene: TRBJ2-2; v_gene: TRBV7-3; abundance: NA; CDR3nt: TGTGCCAGCAGCGCTAGCGGGGGAGGGACCGGGGAGCTGTTTTTT; CDR3aa: CASSASGGGTGELFF
d_gene: NA; j_gene: TRBJ2-1; v_gene: TRBV7-9; abundance: NA; CDR3nt: TGTGCCAGCAGCCTCAGGAGGCACAATGAGCAGTTCTTC; CDR3aa: CASSLRRHNEQFF
d_gene: NA; j_gene: TRBJ1-1; v_gene: TRBV29-1; abundance: NA; CDR3nt: TGCAGCGCGCAGGGGTTTACGAACACTGAAGCTTTCTTT; CDR3aa: CSAQGFTNTEAFF
d_gene: NA; j_gene: TRBJ2-3; v_gene: TRBV9; abundance: NA; CDR3nt: TGTGCCAGCAACAGGGAGGGCACAGATACGCAGTATTTT; CDR3aa: CASNREGTDTQYF
d_gene: NA; j_gene: TRBJ1-2; v_gene: TRBV5-1; abundance: NA; CDR3nt: TGCGCCAGTCAAACCGAGGGGGGTACGGGCGGCTACACCTTC; CDR3aa: CASQTEGGTGGYTF
d_gene: NA; j_gene: TRBJ1-3; v_gene: TRBV10-3; abundance: NA; CDR3nt: TGTGCCATCAGTGCTAGGGCAGGTGTCTCTGGAAACACCATATATTTT; CDR3aa: CAISARAGVSGNTIYF
d_gene: TRBD1; j_gene: TRBJ2-2; v_gene: TRBV19; abundance: NA; CDR3nt: TGTGCCAGCACCCGGACAGGGCGAAACACCGGGGAGCTGTTTTTT; CDR3aa: CASTRTGRNTGELFF
d_gene: TRBD2; j_gene: TRBJ2-5; v_gene: TRBV5-4; abundance: NA; CDR3nt: TGTGCCAGCAGCAGCGGGACTAGCGGGGGGGTTCAAGAGACCCAGTACTTC; CDR3aa: CASSSGTSGGVQETQYF
d_gene: NA; j_gene: TRBJ1-1; v_gene: TRBV11-2; abundance: NA; CDR3nt: TGTGCCAGCAGCTTGGTATTGACCACTGAAGCTTTCTTT; CDR3aa: CASSLVLTTEAFF
d_gene: NA; j_gene: TRBJ1-1; v_gene: TRBV27; abundance: NA; CDR3nt: TGTGCCAGCAGTCATGTAGGGGCAGACACTGAAGCTTTCTTT; CDR3aa: CASSHVGADTEAFF
d_gene: NA; j_gene: TRBJ2-3; v_gene: TRBV7-6; abundance: NA; CDR3nt: TGTGCCAGCAGCTTGGCGGAGGCCACAGATACGCAGTATTTT; CDR3aa: CASSLAEATDTQYF
d_gene: NA; j_gene: TRBJ1-1; v_gene: TRBV2; abundance: few; CDR3nt: TGTGCCAGCAGTGAAGTTCAGGGTAACACTGAAGCTTTCTTT; CDR3aa: CASSEVQGNTEAFF
d_gene: NA; j_gene: TRBJ1-2; v_gene: TRBV10-3; abundance: NA; CDR3nt: TGTGCCATCAGTGAGGTCCACCCAAAGGCTTACACCTTC; CDR3aa: CAISEVHPKAYTF
d_gene: TRBD2; j_gene: TRBJ2-1; v_gene: TRBV7-6; abundance: NA; CDR3nt: TGTGCCAGCAGCCCCGGGACTAGCTTGTTCAATGAGCAGTTCTTC; CDR3aa: CASSPGTSLFNEQFF
d_gene: TRBD1; j_gene: TRBJ1-6; v_gene: TRBV5-5; abundance: NA; CDR3nt: TGTGCCAGCAGCATGGACAGGGGCAATTCACCCCTCCACTTT; CDR3aa: CASSMDRGNSPLHF
d_gene: NA; j_gene: TRBJ2-1; v_gene: TRBV19; abundance: NA; CDR3nt: TGTGCCAGTAGTACAGACAGGGAGGGCAATGAGCAGTTCTTC; CDR3aa: CASSTDREGNEQFF
d_gene: NA; j_gene: TRBJ2-5; v_gene: TRBV7-6; abundance: NA; CDR3nt: TGTGCCAGCAGATTAGGAGGGGAGGAGACCCAGTACTTC; CDR3aa: CASRLGGEETQYF
d_gene: TRBD1; j_gene: TRBJ2-7; v_gene: TRBV10-3; abundance: few; CDR3nt: TGTGCCATCAGTGAGGCGGACAGGGGGTACTACGAGCAGTACTTC; CDR3aa: CAISEADRGYYEQYF
d_gene: NA; j_gene: TRBJ2-4; v_gene: TRBV7-9; abundance: NA; CDR3nt: TGTGCCAGCAGCCAATGGGACACGGATTCCAAAAACATTCAGTACTTC; CDR3aa: CASSQWDTDSKNIQYF
d_gene: TRBD2; j_gene: TRBJ2-5; v_gene: TRBV9; abundance: NA; CDR3nt: TGTGCCAGCAGCGTTTCGACTAGCGGCCAAGAGACCCAGTACTTC; CDR3aa: CASSVSTSGQETQYF
d_gene: NA; j_gene: TRBJ1-3; v_gene: TRBV10-3; abundance: NA; CDR3nt: TGTGCCATCAGGAGTACAGGGACCTCTGGAAACACCATATATTTT; CDR3aa: CAIRSTGTSGNTIYF
d_gene: TRBD1; j_gene: TRBJ1-1; v_gene: TRBV5-4; abundance: NA; CDR3nt: TGTGCCAGCAGCTGGGGACTGGGACAGGGGGCTGAAGCTTTCTTT; CDR3aa: CASSWGLGQGAEAFF
d_gene: NA; j_gene: TRBJ2-3; v_gene: TRBV11-2; abundance: NA; CDR3nt: TGTGCCAGCAGCTTAGAGTTAGCGACCGCGCAGTATTTT; CDR3aa: CASSLELATAQYF
d_gene: NA; j_gene: TRBJ2-3; v_gene: TRBV20-1; abundance: NA; CDR3nt: TGCAGTGCTAAGCTAGGAGATACGCAGTATTTT; CDR3aa: CSAKLGDTQYF
d_gene: TRBD2; j_gene: TRBJ2-3; v_gene: TRBV27; abundance: NA; CDR3nt: TGTGCCAGCAGTCTTACCGGGACTAGTAATGTTCGAGATACGCAGTATTTT; CDR3aa: CASSLTGTSNVRDTQYF